This T cell receptor beta chain came from a study of beta chain features in type 1 diabetes. General observations from the study: Insertion counts at VDJ junctions were lower in type 1 diabetes patients, who also showed more deletions there. Shorter TCRB CDR3s, moderately but significantly so, marked every one of the four CD4+ subsets in Type 1 diabetes patients.

Per the germline V gene, CDR1 is LNHNV and CDR2 is YYDKDF (reference sequence). V lost 0 bases and J 10 bases, leaving 12 bases between the germline ends. The CDR3 has 13 residues. This clone was seen more than once but under ten times. What it binds is not known. CD4+ cells of the naive, central memory, regulatory and stem cell-like memory types were sorted via CD45RO/CCR7/CD25/CD127/CD95/CD27. Every isolated RNA sample was fully reverse transcribed, so sequencing captured expressed TCRB transcripts. Produced via immunoSEQ multiplex PCR; TCRdb's table is partial and in-frame only. The table records 600,000 or so clones, more than 12% of them present only once.

The sequence derives from a man younger than 30 with type 1 diabetes. The V call is TRBV15, the J call TRBJ1-1; no reliable D call. Sequences were obtained from naive CD4+ T cells from blood. This CDR3 reads CATSRDFRLAAFF. The CDR3 region has the DNA TGTGCCACCAGCAGAGATTTTCGGCTCGCAGCTTTCTTT.